These 18 T cell receptor beta chains originate from one sample sequenced in a study of blood T cells in healthy people across ages. A sample-barcoded 5' primer and a J-beta primer mix were used in a second PCR of about 7 to 12 cycles. TCRdb passed the 5' RACE reads through MiXCR, listing each CDR3 protein once. The sample lists about 640,000 distinct CDR3 sequences; roughly 50% were seen once. Sequencing input: blood. Receptor source: a man in his fifties or sixties in good health.

The genes are TRBV5-1 and TRBJ2-6, with D unresolved. V shed 4 bases and J shed 0 bases, with 11 bases lying between them. Germline assignment: CDR1 SGHRS and CDR2 YFSETQ. The CDR3 consists of 16 residues. The CDR3 nucleotides are TGCGCCAGCAGCAACAGAGAAGCCTCTGGGGCCAACGTCCTGACTTTC. It yields the protein CASSNREASGANVLTF.

The chain recombines TRBV3-1 with TRBJ2-5, with 10 nucleotides matching TRBD2. With V trimmed by 6 bases and J by 4 bases, 2 bases remained unmatched. Germline CDR1 and CDR2: LGHDT and YNNKEL (reference sequence). CDR3 length: 13 residues. The CDR3 DNA is TGTGCCAGCAGAAGACTAGCGGGAGAGACCCAGTACTTC. This encodes CASRRLAGETQYF.

The gene calls are TRBV7-2 and TRBJ1-6; TRBD1 is a possible D gene (6 bases). V shed 3 bases and J shed 13 bases, with 13 bases lying between them. The CDR3 runs to 13 residues. Germline V gene data show CDR1 as SGHTA and CDR2 as FQGNSA. CDR3 in amino acids: CASSFGGRDPLHF. The CDR3 DNA is TGTGCCAGCAGCTTCGGGGGCAGGGATCCCCTCCACTTT.

The genes are TRBV7-7 and TRBJ2-7, with 9 bases matching TRBD1. Germline V gene lookup returns CDR1 SSHAT and CDR2 FNYEAQ (reference sequence). The CDR3 contains 15 residues. The V gene end was trimmed by 5 bases and the J gene end by 2 bases; junction bases not matched to a gene: 7. CDR3 residues: CASSQGQGLAYEQYF. CDR3 sequence (DNA): TGTGCCAGCAGCCAGGGACAGGGTCTAGCCTACGAGCAGTACTTC.

V and J are TRBV20-1 and TRBJ2-1; 9 bases line up with TRBD2. The CDR3 contains 13 residues. Looked up from germline, CDR1 is DFQATT and CDR2 is SNEGSKA (reference sequence). The CDR3 protein is CSSGRTSVNEQFF. The CDR3 DNA reads as TGCTCCTCCGGGAGGACTAGCGTCAATGAGCAGTTCTTC.

This clonotype was counted a few times. The chain links TRBV7-2 to TRBJ2-1; D gene uncertain. Trimming took off 0 bases at V and 6 bases at J, with 15 bases between the two ends. The CDR3 extends over 16 amino acids. Per germline, CDR1 SGHTA and CDR2 FQGNSA. The CDR3 here is CASSLAGMPQPNEQFF. For the CDR3, the DNA is TGTGCCAGCAGCTTAGCGGGTATGCCACAACCCAATGAGCAGTTCTTC.

This clonotype was observed a few times. V and J are TRBV20-1 and TRBJ1-6; a weak D match, TRBD1 (6 bases). V gave up 1 base and J gave up 9 bases, with 16 bases separating them. The CDR3 is 15 amino acids. Per germline, CDR1 DFQATT and CDR2 SNEGSKA (reference sequence). For the CDR3, the DNA is TGCAGTGCTAGAGTACGAACAGGGCAGCCTTCACCCCTCCACTTT. It specifies CSARVRTGQPSPLHF.

This clonotype was counted only a few times. The junction departs from germline at one end; a sequencing error may be responsible. V gene TRBV25-1 combines with J gene TRBJ1-6, with unresolved D. Germline V gene data show CDR1 as MGHDK and CDR2 as SYGVNS. This CDR3 has 12 residues. Written as DNA, the CDR3 is TGTGCCAGCAGCGAATATAATTCACCCCTCCACTTT. Translating it yields CASSEYNSPLHF. Supplemented by reference TRBV25-1 and TRBJ1-6, the full variable domain reads EADIYQTPRYLVIGTGKKITLECSQTMGHDKMYWYQQDPGMELHLIHYSYGVNSTEKGDLSSESTVSRIRTEHFPLTLESARPSHTSQYLCASSEYNSPLHFGNGTRLTVT.

This clonotype has just a few counts. The V and J genes are TRBV4-2 and TRBJ2-7; D is uncertain. This CDR3 has 13 residues. V gave up 3 bases and J gave up 9 bases, with 15 bases separating them. Germline loops: CDR1 LGHNA, CDR2 YNFKEQ. The CDR3 region is CASSQDRNRVQYF. The DNA for the CDR3 is TGTGCCAGCAGCCAGGATAGAAATCGTGTGCAGTACTTC.

The chain combines TRBV6-2 or TRBV6-3 with TRBJ2-5, with TRBD2 matching over 8 bases. The ends lost 6 bases at V and 5 bases at J; junction bases unmatched: 5. The CDR3 extends over 13 amino acids. Germline V gene lookup returns CDR1 MNHEY and CDR2 SVGEGT. CDR3 protein: CASRKTSAETQYF. The CDR3 bases are TGTGCCAGCAGGAAGACTAGCGCGGAGACCCAGTACTTC.

The CDR3 loop reads CASSLGRGLGDTQYF. CDR3 DNA: TGTGCCAGCTCTTTGGGGCGAGGGTTGGGAGATACGCAGTATTTT. The rearrangement links TRBV2 to TRBJ2-3, with D tentatively TRBD1 or TRBD2 (5 bases each). The CDR3 runs 15 residues. Germline values: CDR1 SNHLY, CDR2 FYNNEI. V gave up 8 bases and J gave up 5 bases, with 20 bases separating them.

A few counts support this clonotype. The chain is built from TRBV7-2 and TRBJ1-1; D is unresolved. The germline CDR1 and CDR2 sequences are SGHTA and FQGNSA. V shed 6 bases and J shed 2 bases, with 13 bases lying between them. The CDR3 is 14 residues long. The CDR3 bases are TGTGCCAGCAGATGGCCCGGGAGAAACACTGAAGCTTTCTTT. It is translated as CASRWPGRNTEAFF.

The V call is TRBV2, the J call TRBJ1-2; 8 nucleotides line up with TRBD1. V lost 7 bases, J lost 8 bases, and 12 bases stayed unmatched. The CDR3 extends over 14 amino acids. The germline CDR1 and CDR2 sequences are SNHLY and FYNNEI. CDR3 in DNA: TGTGCCAGCATCCTACAGGGGACAGGAGGGGGCTACACCTTC. The encoded protein is CASILQGTGGGYTF.

The gene calls are TRBV20-1 and TRBJ1-1; a possible D gene is TRBD1 (6 bases). Trimming took 5 bases from V and 4 from J, leaving 14 bases between them. CDR1 DFQATT and CDR2 SNEGSKA come from the germline V gene (reference sequence). The CDR3 is 13 amino acids. CDR3 nucleotide sequence: TGCAGTGCTGGGGGACATTCGGGCACTGAAGCTTTCTTT. Residues: CSAGGHSGTEAFF.

The genes are TRBV6-6 and TRBJ2-7; D ambiguous. Germline V lookup: CDR1 MNHNY, CDR2 SVGAGI (reference sequence). Trimming took off 5 bases at V and 3 bases at J, with 8 bases between the two ends. There are 12 residues in the CDR3. The CDR3 DNA follows: TGTGCCAGCAGTATCGACAACTACGAGCAGTACTTC. Its translation is CASSIDNYEQYF.

A few counts support this clonotype. The rearrangement uses TRBV12-5 and TRBJ2-1; 10 bases fit TRBD2. Per the germline V gene, CDR1 is LGHNT and CDR2 is FRNRAP. The CDR3 runs 17 residues. V shed 0 bases and J 2 bases; nucleotides not matched to a gene: 4. The CDR3 loop reads CASGLVLSGGAYNEQFF. As DNA, the CDR3 is TGTGCTAGTGGTTTGGTACTGAGCGGGGGGGCCTACAATGAGCAGTTCTTC.

The chain combines TRBV5-1 with TRBJ2-3; the match to TRBD2 covers 8 bases. The J segment lost 5 bases and the V segment lost 2 bases, leaving 4 bases of the junction unmatched. In germline, CDR1 is SGHRS, CDR2 YFSETQ. CDR3 length equals 14 residues. The CDR3 DNA follows: TGCGCCAGCAGCTTAAGCGGGGGACAAGATACGCAGTATTTT. Translated, it gives CASSLSGGQDTQYF. The full variable domain, its missing parts supplied by reference TRBV5-1 and TRBJ2-3, is KAGVTQTPRYLIKTRGQQVTLSCSPISGHRSVSWYQQTPGQGLQFLFEYFSETQRNKGNFPGRFSGRQFSNSRSEMNVSTLELGDSALYLCASSLSGGQDTQYFGPGTRLTVL.

The chain couples TRBV20-1 to TRBJ2-1, with D unresolved. This CDR3 contains 10 residues. Germline V lookup: CDR1 DFQATT, CDR2 SNEGSKA (reference sequence). Trimming pared 3 bases from V and 10 bases from J, leaving 7 bases between. As DNA, the CDR3 is TGCAGTGCTAGTGATGGGGAGCAGTTCTTC. Its translation: CSASDGEQFF.